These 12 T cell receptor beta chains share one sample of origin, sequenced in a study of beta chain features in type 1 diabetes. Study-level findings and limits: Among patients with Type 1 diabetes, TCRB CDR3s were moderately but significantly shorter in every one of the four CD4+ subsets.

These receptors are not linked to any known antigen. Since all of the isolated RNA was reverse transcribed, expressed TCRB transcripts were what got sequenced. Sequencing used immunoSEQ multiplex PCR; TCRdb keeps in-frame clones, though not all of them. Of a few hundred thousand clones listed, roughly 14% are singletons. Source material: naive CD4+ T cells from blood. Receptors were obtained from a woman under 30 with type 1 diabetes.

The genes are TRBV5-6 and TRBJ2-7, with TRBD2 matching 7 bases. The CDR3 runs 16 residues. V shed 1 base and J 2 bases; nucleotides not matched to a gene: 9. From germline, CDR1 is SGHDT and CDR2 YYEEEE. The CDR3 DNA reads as TGTGCCAGCAGCTTGCTTGGTGGCGGGAGAGCCTACGAGCAGTACTTC. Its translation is CASSLLGGGRAYEQYF.

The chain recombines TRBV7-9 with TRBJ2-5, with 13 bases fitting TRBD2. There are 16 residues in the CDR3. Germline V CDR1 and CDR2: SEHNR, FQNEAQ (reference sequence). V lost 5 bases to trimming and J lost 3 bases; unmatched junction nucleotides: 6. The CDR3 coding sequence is TGTGCCAGCAGCCCAGGACTAGCGGGAGCCAAAGAGACCCAGTACTTC. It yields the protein CASSPGLAGAKETQYF. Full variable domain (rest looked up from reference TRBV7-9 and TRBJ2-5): DTGVSQNPRHKITKRGQNVTFRCDPISEHNRLYWYRQTLGQGPEFLTYFQNEAQLEKSRLLSDRFSAERPKGSFSTLEIQRTEQGDSAMYLCASSPGLAGAKETQYFGPGTRLLVL.

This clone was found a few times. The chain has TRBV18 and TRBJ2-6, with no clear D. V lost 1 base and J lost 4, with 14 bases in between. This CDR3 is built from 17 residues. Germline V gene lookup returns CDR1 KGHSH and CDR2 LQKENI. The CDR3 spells CASSPRLISRGANVLTF. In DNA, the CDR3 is TGTGCCAGCTCACCACGACTGATTTCTAGAGGGGCCAACGTCCTGACTTTC.

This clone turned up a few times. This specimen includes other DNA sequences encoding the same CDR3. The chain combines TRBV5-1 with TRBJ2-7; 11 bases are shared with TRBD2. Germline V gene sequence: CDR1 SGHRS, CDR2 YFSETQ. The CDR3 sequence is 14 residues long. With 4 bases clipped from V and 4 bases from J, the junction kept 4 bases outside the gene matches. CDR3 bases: TGCGCCAGCAGCCCTGGGACTAGCGGATACGAGCAGTACTTC. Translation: CASSPGTSGYEQYF.

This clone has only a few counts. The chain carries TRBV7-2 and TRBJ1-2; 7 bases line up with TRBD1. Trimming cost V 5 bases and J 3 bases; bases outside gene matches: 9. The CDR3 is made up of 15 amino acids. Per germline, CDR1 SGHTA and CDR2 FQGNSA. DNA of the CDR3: TGTGCCAGCAGCCAGGCGAGGGGGCGGGACTATGGCTACACCTTC. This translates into CASSQARGRDYGYTF.

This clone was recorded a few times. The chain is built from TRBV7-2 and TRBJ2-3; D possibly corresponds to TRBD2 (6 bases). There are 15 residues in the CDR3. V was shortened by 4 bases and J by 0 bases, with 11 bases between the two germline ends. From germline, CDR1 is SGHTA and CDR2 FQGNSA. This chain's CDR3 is CASSSTRASTDTQYF. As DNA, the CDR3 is TGTGCCAGCAGCTCGACTAGAGCTAGCACAGATACGCAGTATTTT.

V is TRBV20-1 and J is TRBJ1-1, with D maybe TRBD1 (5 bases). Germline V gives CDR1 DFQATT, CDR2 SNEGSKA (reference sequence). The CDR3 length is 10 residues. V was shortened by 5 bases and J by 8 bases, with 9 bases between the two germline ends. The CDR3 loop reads CSAYGQEAFF. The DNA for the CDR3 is TGCAGTGCTTACGGACAAGAAGCTTTCTTT.

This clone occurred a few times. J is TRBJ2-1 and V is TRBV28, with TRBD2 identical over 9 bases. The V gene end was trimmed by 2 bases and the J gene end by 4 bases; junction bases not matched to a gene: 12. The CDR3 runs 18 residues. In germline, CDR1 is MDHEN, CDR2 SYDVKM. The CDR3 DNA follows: TGTGCCAGCAGTTTACCGAACCAGGGACTAGCAGGTTACAATGAGCAGTTCTTC. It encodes CASSLPNQGLAGYNEQFF.

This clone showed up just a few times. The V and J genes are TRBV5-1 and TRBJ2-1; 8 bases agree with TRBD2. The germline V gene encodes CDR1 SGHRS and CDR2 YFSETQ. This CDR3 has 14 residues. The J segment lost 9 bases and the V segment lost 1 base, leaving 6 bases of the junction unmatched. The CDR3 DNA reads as TGCGCCAGCAGCTTGCTACTAGCGGAGGGTGAGCAGTTCTTC. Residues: CASSLLLAEGEQFF.

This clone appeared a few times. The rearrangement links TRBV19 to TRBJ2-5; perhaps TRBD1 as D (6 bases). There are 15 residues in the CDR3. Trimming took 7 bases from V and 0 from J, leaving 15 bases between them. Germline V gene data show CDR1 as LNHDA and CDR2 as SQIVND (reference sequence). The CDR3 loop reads CASNGRGPHQETQYF. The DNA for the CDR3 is TGTGCCAGTAATGGCAGGGGACCTCACCAAGAGACCCAGTACTTC.

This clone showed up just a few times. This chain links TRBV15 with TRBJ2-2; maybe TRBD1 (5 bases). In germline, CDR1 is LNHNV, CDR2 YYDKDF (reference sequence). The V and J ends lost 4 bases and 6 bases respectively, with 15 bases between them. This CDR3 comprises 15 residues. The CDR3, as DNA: TGTGCCACCAGCACGGCAGGGTGGTTCTCCGGGGAGCTGTTTTTT. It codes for CATSTAGWFSGELFF.

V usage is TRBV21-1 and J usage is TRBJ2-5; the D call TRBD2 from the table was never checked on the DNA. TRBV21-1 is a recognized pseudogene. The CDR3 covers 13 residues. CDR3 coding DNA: TGTGCCAGCAGCCGGGGAGGGCTGGAGACCCAGTACTTC. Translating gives CASSRGGLETQYF.